The T cell receptor beta chain under discussion was sequenced for a study of shared clonotypes between healthy human individuals. For this clone: The antigen remains undetermined.

Sequencing was performed with immunoSEQ multiplex PCR; in TCRdb, only in-frame clones are kept and a portion is missing. The sample shows some 2,100,000 clones, almost 96% of them seen only once. General study findings and limits: Relative to clonotypes present in all four donors, those not shared had lower generation probabilities.

The receptor was isolated from a man aged 18 to 30 in good health. Sequencing input: naive CD4+ T cells sorted from blood. The subset denotes: CD45RA+ positively selected.

CDR3 DNA: TGTGCCAGCAGCTTAGCAGGAGGGGCAAATGGCTACACCTTC. Amino acids: CASSLAGGANGYTF. The rearrangement joins TRBV7-2 to TRBJ1-2; maybe TRBD1 (5 bases). Germline CDR1 and CDR2: SGHTA and FQGNSA. V gave up 0 bases and J gave up 6 bases, with 11 bases separating them. The CDR3 runs 14 residues. The full variable domain, its missing parts supplied by reference TRBV7-2 and TRBJ1-2, is GAGVSQSPSNKVTEKGKDVELRCDPISGHTALYWYRQSLGQGLEFLIYFQGNSAPDKSGLPSDRFSAERTGGSVSTLTIQRTQQEDSAVYLCASSLAGGANGYTFGSGTRLTVV.